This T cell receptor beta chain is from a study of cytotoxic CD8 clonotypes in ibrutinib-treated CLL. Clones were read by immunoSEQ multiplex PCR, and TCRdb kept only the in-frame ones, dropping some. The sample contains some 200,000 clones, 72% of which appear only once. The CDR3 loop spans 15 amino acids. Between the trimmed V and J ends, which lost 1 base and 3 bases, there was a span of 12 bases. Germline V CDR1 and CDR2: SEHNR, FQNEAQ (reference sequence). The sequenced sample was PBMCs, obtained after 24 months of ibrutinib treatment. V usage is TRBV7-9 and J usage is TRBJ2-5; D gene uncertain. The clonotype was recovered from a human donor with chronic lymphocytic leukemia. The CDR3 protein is CASSLGLEIEETQYF. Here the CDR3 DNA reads TGTGCCAGCAGCTTAGGGTTAGAAATAGAAGAGACCCAGTACTTC.